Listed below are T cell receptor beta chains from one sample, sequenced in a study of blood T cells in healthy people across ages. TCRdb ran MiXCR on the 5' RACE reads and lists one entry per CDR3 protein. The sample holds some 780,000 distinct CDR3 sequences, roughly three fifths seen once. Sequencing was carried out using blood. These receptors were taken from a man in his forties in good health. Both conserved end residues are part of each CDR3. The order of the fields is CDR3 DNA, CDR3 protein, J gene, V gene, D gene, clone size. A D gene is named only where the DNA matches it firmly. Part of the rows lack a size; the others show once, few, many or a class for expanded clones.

CDR3 DNA: TGTGCCAGCAGTGAAGCAATAGGGAGGGGGGGCTATGGCTACACCTTC
CDR3 protein: CASSEAIGRGGYGYTF
J gene: TRBJ1-2
V gene: TRBV6-1
D gene: NA
clone size: NA

CDR3 DNA: TGTGCCAGCACCAACAGGGCTGATACGCAGTATTTT
CDR3 protein: CASTNRADTQYF
J gene: TRBJ2-3
V gene: TRBV6-5
D gene: NA
clone size: NA

CDR3 DNA: TGCAGTGCTCCCTCGACAGGGGAAGAGACCCAGTACTTC
CDR3 protein: CSAPSTGEETQYF
J gene: TRBJ2-5
V gene: TRBV20-1
D gene: TRBD1
clone size: NA

CDR3 DNA: TGTGCCAGCAGCGCCGGACAGGGATCGGTGGATGAGCAGTTCTTC
CDR3 protein: CASSAGQGSVDEQFF
J gene: TRBJ2-1
V gene: TRBV9
D gene: TRBD1
clone size: few

CDR3 DNA: TGTGCCAGCAGTTCTCGGCAGAGACTACGGTACGAGCAGTACTTC
CDR3 protein: CASSSRQRLRYEQYF
J gene: TRBJ2-7
V gene: TRBV27
D gene: NA
clone size: NA

CDR3 DNA: TGTGCCAGCAGCTTTGGCACCGGACCTGTATGGGAGCAGTTCTTC
CDR3 protein: CASSFGTGPVWEQFF
J gene: TRBJ2-1
V gene: TRBV7-8
D gene: NA
clone size: few

CDR3 DNA: TGTGCCAGCAGCCCCCGACAGGGATCAACTAATGAAAAACTGTTTTTT
CDR3 protein: CASSPRQGSTNEKLFF
J gene: TRBJ1-4
V gene: TRBV11-1
D gene: TRBD1
clone size: NA

CDR3 DNA: TGCGCCAGCAGCCAAGATCGGCTAGACCTATCCTACGAGCAGTACTTC
CDR3 protein: CASSQDRLDLSYEQYF
J gene: TRBJ2-7
V gene: TRBV4-3
D gene: NA
clone size: NA

CDR3 DNA: TGCAGTGTTTCGGACAGGGGGCGAACTTCCTACGAGCAGTACTTC
CDR3 protein: CSVSDRGRTSYEQYF
J gene: TRBJ2-7
V gene: TRBV20-1
D gene: TRBD1
clone size: NA

CDR3 DNA: TGTGCCATCAGTGAGGGACAGCAGATACCCACAGATACGCAGTATTTT
CDR3 protein: CAISEGQQIPTDTQYF
J gene: TRBJ2-3
V gene: TRBV10-3
D gene: NA
clone size: NA

CDR3 DNA: TGCAGTGCTAGAAAGACACAGGGGGCCTCTAATGGGTATGGCTACACCTTC
CDR3 protein: CSARKTQGASNGYGYTF
J gene: TRBJ1-2
V gene: TRBV20-1
D gene: TRBD1
clone size: NA

CDR3 DNA: TGTGCCACCAGTGAGGGTACCAATGAGCAGTTCTTC
CDR3 protein: CATSEGTNEQFF
J gene: TRBJ2-1
V gene: TRBV24-1
D gene: NA
clone size: NA

CDR3 DNA: TGTGCCAGCAGCCAAGATCTTCGGGTGAACTATGGCTACACCTTC
CDR3 protein: CASSQDLRVNYGYTF
J gene: TRBJ1-2
V gene: TRBV3-1
D gene: NA
clone size: NA

CDR3 DNA: TGTGCCAGCAGCCGAGCCAGGACAGGGGGCACTGAAGCTTTCTTT
CDR3 protein: CASSRARTGGTEAFF
J gene: TRBJ1-1
V gene: TRBV7-2
D gene: TRBD1
clone size: NA

CDR3 DNA: TGCGCCAGCAGCCAAAAGGGCAGGTTCATAGGGAATGAGCAGTTCTTC
CDR3 protein: CASSQKGRFIGNEQFF
J gene: TRBJ2-1
V gene: TRBV4-1
D gene: NA
clone size: NA

CDR3 DNA: TGTGCCAGCAGAGGGACGGAGGGGGCCAACGTCCTGACTTTC
CDR3 protein: CASRGTEGANVLTF
J gene: TRBJ2-6
V gene: TRBV12-3/TRBV12-4
D gene: NA
clone size: few

CDR3 DNA: TGTGCCAGCAGCTTCCAGCGGGGCACGTACAATGAGCAGTACTTC
CDR3 protein: CASSFQRGTYNEQYF
J gene: TRBJ2-7
V gene: TRBV7-3
D gene: TRBD2
clone size: NA

CDR3 DNA: TGCAGTGCTAGAGACCCACAGGGTTGGGGGGAGCAGTACTTC
CDR3 protein: CSARDPQGWGEQYF
J gene: TRBJ2-7
V gene: TRBV20-1
D gene: NA
clone size: NA

CDR3 DNA: TGTGCCAGCAGCCACAGGTTTGGGGAGCAGTACTTC
CDR3 protein: CASSHRFGEQYF
J gene: TRBJ2-7
V gene: TRBV12-3/TRBV12-4
D gene: NA
clone size: NA

CDR3 DNA: TGCAGTGCTAGGGGAGCGGGAGCTTCGCCAGAGACCCAGTACTTC
CDR3 protein: CSARGAGASPETQYF
J gene: TRBJ2-5
V gene: TRBV20-1
D gene: TRBD2
clone size: few

CDR3 DNA: TGTGCCAGCAGTACGACAGGGATTAGGACTACGGCGTCTAACTATGGCTACACCTTC
CDR3 protein: CASSTTGIRTTASNYGYTF
J gene: TRBJ1-2
V gene: TRBV28
D gene: TRBD1
clone size: NA

CDR3 DNA: TGCAGTGCTAGAGATTTAGCGGGAGAGGCCTTGGAGACCCAGTACTTC
CDR3 protein: CSARDLAGEALETQYF
J gene: TRBJ2-5
V gene: TRBV20-1
D gene: TRBD2
clone size: few

CDR3 DNA: TGTGCCAGCAGCCAAGAGCTCGGGGTCTTTACCTACGAGCAGTACTTC
CDR3 protein: CASSQELGVFTYEQYF
J gene: TRBJ2-7
V gene: TRBV4-2
D gene: NA
clone size: NA